Listed below are T cell receptor beta chains from one sample, sequenced in a study of blood T cell repertoires in COVID-19. Here immunoSEQ multiplex PCR was the method, and the copy in TCRdb shows in-frame clones only, minus some. Here the sample spans roughly 250,000 clones, just under 90% being singletons. Sequencing was carried out using peripheral blood. These receptors were collected from a woman aged 35 to 49 with acute or convalescent COVID-19. Each CDR3 is given with its conserved first and last residue. The D gene is left open where the match is weak. Clone size is stated in some rows and not others, as once, few, many or a class when expanded.

TGTGCCACCAGTGATTTGGGTTCCGGTGCGACGAACACCGGGGAGCTGTTTTTT,CATSDLGSGATNTGELFF,TRBV24-1,NA,NA,TRBJ2-2
TGTGCCACCAGTTCCGGGGGAGATCCAAAAGAGACCCAGTACTTC,CATSSGGDPKETQYF,TRBV24-1,NA,NA,TRBJ2-5
TGTGCCAGCAGCCTAGGCAGTCCTAATAGCAATCAGCCCCAGCATTTT,CASSLGSPNSNQPQHF,TRBV5-5,few,NA,TRBJ1-5
TGTGCCAGCAGTGACTCGGCAGGGGGAGCCACTGAAGCTTTCTTT,CASSDSAGGATEAFF,TRBV6-4,NA,TRBD1,TRBJ1-1
TGTGCCAGTCTCTCAGGGACAGGGCACAATGAGCAGTTCTTC,CASLSGTGHNEQFF,TRBV2,NA,TRBD1,TRBJ2-1
TGTGCCAGCAGCCCGACGGGGACAGCCCAGTACTTC,CASSPTGTAQYF,TRBV7-6,NA,TRBD1,TRBJ2-5
TGTGCCAGCCTTCCAGGGGTTTCCTACAATGAGCAGTTCTTC,CASLPGVSYNEQFF,TRBV19,NA,NA,TRBJ2-1
TGTGCCAGCAGCGCAGACTATGGCTACACCTTC,CASSADYGYTF,TRBV2,NA,NA,TRBJ1-2
TGTGCCAGCAGCGGAGGTGGGGGGCAAGAGACCCAGTACTTC,CASSGGGGQETQYF,TRBV21-1,once,NA,TRBJ2-5
TGTGCCAGCAGCGCTGACAGGGGTTACACTGAAGCTTTCTTT,CASSADRGYTEAFF,TRBV9,NA,TRBD1,TRBJ1-1
TGTGCCAGCAGTGAAGCCGCAGGGTATGGCTACACCTTC,CASSEAAGYGYTF,TRBV6-1,NA,NA,TRBJ1-2
TGTGCCAGCAGTTCAAGGGGCGATCCTTACACTGAAGCTTTCTTT,CASSSRGDPYTEAFF,TRBV28,few,NA,TRBJ1-1
TGTGCCAGCAGCCCCATGAAGAGGGTAAGGGCCAAAAACATTCAGTACTTC,CASSPMKRVRAKNIQYF,TRBV7-9,NA,NA,TRBJ2-4
TGTGCCAGCAGCCATGATCGGGGGGCTACTAATGAAAAACTGTTTTTT,CASSHDRGATNEKLFF,TRBV5-4,NA,NA,TRBJ1-4
TGTGCCAGCAGGCAAGGGGGTTCCTATGGCTACACCTTC,CASRQGGSYGYTF,TRBV6-5,NA,NA,TRBJ1-2
TGTGCCAGCAGTTTTCTGACTGACTATGGCTACACCTTC,CASSFLTDYGYTF,TRBV28,NA,NA,TRBJ1-2
TGTGCCAGCAGTCTCGGGGAACTCGGGGAGCTGTTTTTT,CASSLGELGELFF,TRBV6-6,NA,NA,TRBJ2-2
TGCAGCGCCGAGACTAGCGGGGGACCCACAGATACGCAGTATTTT,CSAETSGGPTDTQYF,TRBV29-1,NA,TRBD2,TRBJ2-3
TGTGCCAGTAGATGGCCCCCGAACACCGGGGAGCTGTTTTTT,CASRWPPNTGELFF,TRBV19,NA,NA,TRBJ2-2